What follows are 26 T cell receptor beta chains derived from one specimen sequenced in a study of identical twins. TCRdb reanalysed the 5' RACE reads using MiXCR and keeps one entry per CDR3 protein. The repertoire holds about 210,000 distinct CDR3 sequences, with around 10% as singletons. Sequencing was done on a sample of memory (CD45RO+) T cells sorted from blood. Receptors originate from a woman under 30 in good health.

This clonotype was detected only a few times. J is TRBJ2-3 and V is TRBV20-1; D remains unclear. The CDR3 is 11 amino acids. Germline CDR1 and CDR2: DFQATT and SNEGSKA (reference sequence). Trimming left V 5 bases short and J 2 bases short, with 5 bases between. CDR3 protein: CSAGNTDTQYF. The DNA for the CDR3 is TGCAGTGCTGGGAACACAGATACGCAGTATTTT.

The chain is built from TRBV4-3 and TRBJ2-7; a weak D match, TRBD1 (6 bases). CDR1 and CDR2 from the germline V gene are LGHNA and YSLEER. This CDR3 region has 12 residues. CDR3 residues: CALDRSAYEQYF. The CDR3, as DNA: TGCGCATTAGACAGGTCAGCCTACGAGCAGTACTTC.

The V and J genes are TRBV9 and TRBJ1-3; a possible D gene is TRBD1 (5 bases). Trimming pared 0 bases from V and 2 bases from J, leaving 9 bases between. The germline gives CDR1 SGDLS, CDR2 YYNGEE. The CDR3 sequence is 15 residues long. The CDR3 DNA follows: TGTGCCAGCAGCGTAGGCAGGGCCACTGGAAACACCATATATTTT. It translates to CASSVGRATGNTIYF.

The V call is TRBV3-1, the J call TRBJ2-5; 7 nucleotides agree with TRBD1. The CDR3 runs to 14 residues. With V trimmed by 4 bases and J by 5 bases, 7 bases remained unmatched. Per germline, CDR1 LGHDT and CDR2 YNNKEL (reference sequence). This CDR3 is CASSPLDRSETQYF. The CDR3 DNA follows: TGTGCCAGCAGCCCCCTGGACAGGTCGGAGACCCAGTACTTC.

This chain connects TRBV5-1 to TRBJ2-5; D is possibly TRBD2 (5 bases). This CDR3 region has 15 residues. CDR1 and CDR2 from the germline V gene are SGHRS and YFSETQ. V lost 0 bases, J lost 2 bases, and 11 bases lay in between. This CDR3 reads CASSLDSGRQETQYF. DNA for the CDR3: TGCGCCAGCAGCTTGGATTCGGGGAGACAAGAGACCCAGTACTTC.

The chain joins TRBV10-1 to TRBJ1-5; unclear D gene. Trimming removed 4 bases at V and 5 bases at J, with 9 bases between. The germline V gene encodes CDR1 WNHNN and CDR2 SYGVQD (reference sequence). The CDR3 runs to 13 residues. The CDR3 spells CASSVRGHQPQHF. DNA of the CDR3: TGCGCCAGCAGTGTTCGAGGGCATCAGCCCCAGCATTTT.

There are a few counts of this clonotype. The chain carries TRBV9 and TRBJ1-1; possibly TRBD1 for D (6 bases). The germline CDR1 and CDR2 sequences are SGDLS and YYNGEE. The CDR3 is 16 residues long. The germline V and J ends were trimmed by 3 bases and 4 bases, with 19 bases remaining between them. CDR3 sequence reads: CASSATPRGASTEAFF. The CDR3 DNA reads as TGTGCCAGCAGCGCGACCCCGCGGGGGGCCAGCACTGAAGCTTTCTTT.

This clonotype was seen more than once but under ten times. This chain links TRBV9 with TRBJ2-2; possible D gene TRBD2, 6 bases. Germline V gene lookup returns CDR1 SGDLS and CDR2 YYNGEE. Trimming took off 0 bases at V and 7 bases at J, with 16 bases between the two ends. There are 16 residues in the CDR3. The CDR3 protein is CASSVVSRGGDGELFF. CDR3 DNA: TGTGCCAGCAGCGTAGTTTCAAGGGGAGGAGACGGGGAGCTGTTTTTT.

This clonotype has just a few counts. V is TRBV11-2 and J is TRBJ2-3; D is unclear. Germline-derived CDR1 and CDR2 are SGHAT and FQNNGV. The V and J ends lost 5 bases and 2 bases respectively, with 11 bases between them. The CDR3 is 14 residues long. The CDR3 nucleotides read TGTGCCAGCAGCCCCCGGCCCTACACAGATACGCAGTATTTT. It yields the protein CASSPRPYTDTQYF.

CDR3 DNA: TGCAGCGCGACGACCGAGGCCCGAGGCGGGCAGTACTTC. This gives the protein CSATTEARGGQYF. The gene calls are TRBV29-1 and TRBJ2-7; D is uncertain. This CDR3 is built from 13 residues. Germline V CDR1 and CDR2: SQVTM, ANQGSEA. V was shortened by 7 bases and J by 9 bases, with 22 bases between the two germline ends.

This clonotype was counted between two and nine times. The CDR3 reads CASTMGGGEAFF. The CDR3 nucleotides are TGTGCCAGCACCATGGGGGGGGGTGAAGCTTTCTTT. The rearrangement links TRBV7-9 to TRBJ1-1, with TRBD1 as a possible D gene (5 bases). Trimming shortened V by 7 bases and J by 7 bases, and 13 bases separated the two germline ends. This CDR3 is 12 amino acids long. Per the germline V gene, CDR1 is SEHNR and CDR2 is FQNEAQ (reference sequence). Combining the CDR3 with reference TRBV7-9 and TRBJ1-1 gives the whole variable domain DTGVSQNPRHKITKRGQNVTFRCDPISEHNRLYWYRQTLGQGPEFLTYFQNEAQLEKSRLLSDRFSAERPKGSFSTLEIQRTEQGDSAMYLCASTMGGGEAFFGQGTRLTVV.

This clonotype was observed at least ten times. The rearrangement uses TRBV24-1 and TRBJ2-1, with D perhaps TRBD2 (6 bases). The germline gives CDR1 KGHDR, CDR2 SFDVKD. V gave up 5 bases and J gave up 7 bases, with 20 bases separating them. The CDR3 is made up of 16 amino acids. This chain's CDR3 is CATSGSGLSQTNEQFF. In DNA, the CDR3 is TGTGCCACCAGTGGTTCTGGACTATCCCAGACTAATGAGCAGTTCTTC.

There are a few counts of this clonotype. The chain links TRBV6-5 to TRBJ1-3; D remains ambiguous. Looked up from germline, CDR1 is MNHEY and CDR2 is SVGAGI. The germline V and J ends were trimmed by 2 bases and 0 bases, with 11 bases remaining between them. This CDR3 has 16 amino acids. The CDR3 loop is CASSYTQIFSGNTIYF. The CDR3 region has the DNA TGTGCCAGCAGTTACACACAGATTTTCTCTGGAAACACCATATATTTT.

The CDR3 sequence: CASSFLTGGSGYTF. DNA for the CDR3: TGTGCCAGCAGTTTCTTGACAGGGGGTTCTGGCTACACCTTC. The chain is built from TRBV12-3 or TRBV12-4 and TRBJ1-2; 9 bases line up with TRBD1. V dropped 3 bases and J dropped 7; count of bases not matched to a gene: 6. The CDR3 length is 14 residues.

This clonotype has a count of ten or more. The genes are TRBV5-1 and TRBJ2-1, with D hard to call. Germline V gives CDR1 SGHRS, CDR2 YFSETQ. The CDR3 totals 12 residues. V was shortened by 0 bases and J by 5 bases, with 3 bases between the two germline ends. This CDR3 is CASSLGHNEQFF. The DNA of the CDR3 is TGCGCCAGCAGCTTGGGGCACAATGAGCAGTTCTTC.

This clonotype has a count of ten or more. The chain carries TRBV12-3 or TRBV12-4 and TRBJ2-7; D unresolved. V shed 1 base and J shed 2 bases, with 6 bases lying between them. The CDR3 is 13 amino acids. CDR3 loop: CASSLGPTYEQYF. The CDR3 DNA is TGTGCCAGCAGTTTAGGACCCACCTACGAGCAGTACTTC.

This clonotype showed up just a few times. The chain carries TRBV12-3 or TRBV12-4 and TRBJ2-7; 9 bases are shared with TRBD1. CDR3 size: 15 residues. J gave up 1 base and V 5 bases, and 6 bases lay outside the gene matches. CDR3: CASSRRTGASYEQYF. The CDR3 nucleotides are TGTGCCAGCAGTCGACGGACAGGGGCATCCTACGAGCAGTACTTC.

The chain combines TRBV29-1 with TRBJ1-2; no definite D call. The CDR3 contains 12 residues. V was trimmed by 7 bases and J by 1 base, leaving 10 bases between them. Germline CDR1 SQVTM, CDR2 ANQGSEA. The CDR3 sequence: CSAHEGNYGYTF. The CDR3 nucleotides are TGCAGCGCCCACGAGGGTAACTATGGCTACACCTTC.

This clonotype was seen a few times. The CDR3 reads CSARGAGGGEKLFF. Written as DNA, the CDR3 is TGCAGTGCTAGAGGGGCAGGGGGCGGCGAAAAACTGTTTTTT. The chain uses TRBV20-1 and TRBJ1-4; 8 bases are shared with TRBD1. With V trimmed by 1 base and J by 8 bases, 6 bases remained unmatched. CDR3 length equals 14 residues. Per the germline V gene, CDR1 is DFQATT and CDR2 is SNEGSKA (reference sequence).

This clonotype was counted at least ten times. The gene calls are TRBV12-3 or TRBV12-4 and TRBJ1-2; D is unclear. Trimming took off 5 bases at V and 1 base at J, with 8 bases between the two ends. This CDR3 spans 13 amino acids. The CDR3 is CASSRILNYGYTF. Written as DNA, the CDR3 is TGTGCCAGCAGTCGTATCCTTAACTATGGCTACACCTTC.

This clonotype was seen at least ten times. The chain is built from TRBV6-4 and TRBJ2-3; 10 bases are shared with TRBD2. Germline V gives CDR1 MRHNA, CDR2 SNTAGT. The CDR3 is 14 amino acids. With V trimmed by 3 bases and J by 3 bases, 0 bases remained unmatched. CDR3 bases: TGTGCCAGCAGTGAAGCGGGAGGGACAGATACGCAGTATTTT. Translating it yields CASSEAGGTDTQYF.

This clonotype was detected only a few times. The CDR3 region is CASTPLAGGGYNEQFF. In DNA, the CDR3 is TGCGCCAGCACCCCTCTAGCGGGAGGAGGGTACAATGAGCAGTTCTTC. The chain employs TRBV5-1 and TRBJ2-1; 11 bases line up with TRBD2. CDR3 length: 16 residues. V lost 6 bases to trimming and J lost 4 bases; unmatched junction nucleotides: 9. CDR1 is SGHRS and CDR2 is YFSETQ in the germline V gene.

The V and J genes are TRBV10-3 and TRBJ1-2; D is ambiguous. Trimming left V 0 bases short and J 9 bases short, with 8 bases between. CDR1 and CDR2 from the germline V gene are ENHRY and SYGVKD. This CDR3 comprises 12 residues. In nucleotides, the CDR3 is TGTGCCATCAGTGAGTCATTAGTTAGCTACACCTTC. Translated: CAISESLVSYTF.

This clonotype was found a few times. The chain couples TRBV18 to TRBJ2-5, with TRBD1 as a possible D gene (5 bases). The CDR3 runs to 13 residues. CDR1 is KGHSH, CDR2 LQKENI, per germline. V was pared by 7 bases and J by 2 bases, with 11 bases between. This chain's CDR3 is CASCTTVQETQYF. The CDR3 DNA follows: TGTGCCAGCTGCACGACAGTTCAAGAGACCCAGTACTTC.

This sequence joins TRBV29-1 and TRBJ1-2; possible D gene TRBD1, 5 bases. This CDR3 contains 12 residues. CDR1 is SQVTM, CDR2 ANQGSEA, per germline. In DNA, the CDR3 is TGCGGCCTCGGGGGAGCGATTTTGGGCTACACCTTC. It codes for CGLGGAILGYTF. Full variable domain (outside the CDR3, taken from reference TRBV29-1 and TRBJ1-2): SAVISQKPSRDICQRGTSLTIQCQVDSQVTMMFWYRQQPGQSLTLIATANQGSEATYESGFVIDKFPISRPNLTFSTLTVSNMSPEDSSIYLCGLGGAILGYTFGSGTRLTVV.

The rearrangement links TRBV9 to TRBJ2-5, with D hard to call. Germline V CDR1 and CDR2: SGDLS, YYNGEE. The CDR3 loop spans 14 amino acids. Trimming removed 0 bases from V and 4 bases from J, with 10 bases in between. The CDR3 DNA is TGTGCCAGCAGCGTAGGCCCCGGCGGAGAGACCCAGTACTTC. This codes for CASSVGPGGETQYF.